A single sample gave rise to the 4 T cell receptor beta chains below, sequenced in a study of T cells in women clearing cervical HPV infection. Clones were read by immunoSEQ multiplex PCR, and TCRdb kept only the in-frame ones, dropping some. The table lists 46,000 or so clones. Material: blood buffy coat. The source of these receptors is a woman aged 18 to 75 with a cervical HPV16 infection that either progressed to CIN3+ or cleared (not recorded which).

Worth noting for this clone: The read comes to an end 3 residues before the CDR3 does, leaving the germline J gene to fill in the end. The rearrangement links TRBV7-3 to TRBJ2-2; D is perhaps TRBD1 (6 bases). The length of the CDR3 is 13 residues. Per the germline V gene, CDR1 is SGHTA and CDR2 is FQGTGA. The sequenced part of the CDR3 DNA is TGTGCCAGCAGCCGACAGGAAGGATCACCG. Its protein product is CASSRQEGSP. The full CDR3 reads CASSRQEGSPLFF.

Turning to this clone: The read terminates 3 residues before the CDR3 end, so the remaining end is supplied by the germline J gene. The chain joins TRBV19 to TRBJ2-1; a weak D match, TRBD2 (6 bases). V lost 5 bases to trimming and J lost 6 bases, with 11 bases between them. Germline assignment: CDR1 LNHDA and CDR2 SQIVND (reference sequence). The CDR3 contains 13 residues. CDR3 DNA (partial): TGTGCCAGTAGTCCTGGAGGGTCCAATGAG. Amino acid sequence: CASSPGGSNE. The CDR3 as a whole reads CASSPGGSNEQFF.

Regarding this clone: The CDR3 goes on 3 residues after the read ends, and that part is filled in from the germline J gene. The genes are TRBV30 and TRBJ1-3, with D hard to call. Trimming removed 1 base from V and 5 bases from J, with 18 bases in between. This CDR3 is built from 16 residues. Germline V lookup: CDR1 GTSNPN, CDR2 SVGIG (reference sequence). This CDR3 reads CAWSAPGSNLRNTIYF. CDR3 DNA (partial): TGTGCCTGGAGTGCCCCGGGGTCCAATTTGCGAAACACC. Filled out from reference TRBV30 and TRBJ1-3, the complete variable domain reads SQTIHQWPATLVQPVGSPLSLECTVEGTSNPNLYWYRQAAGRGLQLLFYSVGIGQISSEVPQNLSASRPQDRQFILSSKKLLLSDSGFYLCAWSAPGSNLRNTIYFGEGSWLTVV.

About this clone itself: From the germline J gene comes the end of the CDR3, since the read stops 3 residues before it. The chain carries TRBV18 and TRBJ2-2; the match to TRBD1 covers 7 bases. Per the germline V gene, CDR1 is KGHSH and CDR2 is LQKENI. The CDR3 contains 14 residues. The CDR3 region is CASSPDRTNEKLFF. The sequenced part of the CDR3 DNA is TGTGCCAGCTCACCGGACAGGACGAATGAAAAG.